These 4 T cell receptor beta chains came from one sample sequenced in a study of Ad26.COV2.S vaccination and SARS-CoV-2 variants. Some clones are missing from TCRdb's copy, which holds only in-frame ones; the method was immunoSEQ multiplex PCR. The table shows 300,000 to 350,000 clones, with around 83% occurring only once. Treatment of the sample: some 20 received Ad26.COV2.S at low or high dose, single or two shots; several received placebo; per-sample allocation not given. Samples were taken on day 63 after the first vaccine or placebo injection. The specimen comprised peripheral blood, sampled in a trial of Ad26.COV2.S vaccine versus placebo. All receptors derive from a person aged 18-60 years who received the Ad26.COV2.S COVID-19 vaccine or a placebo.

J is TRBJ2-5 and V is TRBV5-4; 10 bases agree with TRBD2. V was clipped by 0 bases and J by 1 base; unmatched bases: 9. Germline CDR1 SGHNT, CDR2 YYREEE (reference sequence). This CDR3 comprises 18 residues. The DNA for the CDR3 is TGTGCCAGCAGCTTGGGGATTAGGACTAGCGGAACCCAAGAGACCCAGTACTTC. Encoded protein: CASSLGIRTSGTQETQYF.

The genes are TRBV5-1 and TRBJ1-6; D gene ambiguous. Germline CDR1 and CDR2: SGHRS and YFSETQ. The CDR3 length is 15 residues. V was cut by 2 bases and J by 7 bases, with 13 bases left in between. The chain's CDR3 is CASSLLAADNSPLHF. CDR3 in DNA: TGCGCCAGCAGCTTATTGGCAGCTGACAATTCACCCCTCCACTTT.

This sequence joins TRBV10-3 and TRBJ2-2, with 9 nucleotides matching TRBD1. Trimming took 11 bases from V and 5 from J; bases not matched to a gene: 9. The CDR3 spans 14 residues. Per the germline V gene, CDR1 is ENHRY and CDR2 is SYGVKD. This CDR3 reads CAALGQGRTGELFF. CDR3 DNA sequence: TGTGCCGCTCTAGGACAGGGGCGGACCGGGGAGCTGTTTTTT.

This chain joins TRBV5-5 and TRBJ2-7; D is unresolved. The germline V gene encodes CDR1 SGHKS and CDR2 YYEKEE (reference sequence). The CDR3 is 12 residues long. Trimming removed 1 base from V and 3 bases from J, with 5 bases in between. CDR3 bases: TGTGCCAGCAGCTTGTCTGTCTACGAGCAGTACTTC. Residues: CASSLSVYEQYF.